This T cell receptor (beta chain) appears in the sequencing data of a study of CD8 T cells in ankylosing spondylitis. The study, taken as a whole, reports: Matched synovial fluid from ankylosing spondylitis patients was reported to be enriched for disease-linked clones. Those disease-linked clones were CD8+; they were also relatively rare in peripheral blood. Certain motif variants had earlier appeared in reactive arthritis synovial fluid and blood.

Preparation of TCR beta libraries was done by quantitative 5'-RACE with molecular barcodes. TCRdb re-derived calls from the 5' RACE reads in MiXCR, one entry per CDR3 protein. The sample lists around 340,000 distinct CDR3 sequences; 20% to 25% were seen once. This clonotype came up a few times. The antigen is unknown. CDR1 and CDR2 (germline): LGHDT, YNNKEL (reference sequence). The CDR3 sequence is 15 residues long. Trimming cost V 4 bases and J 3 bases; bases outside gene matches: 5. The receptor was isolated from a male donor with ankylosing spondylitis or in good health (not recorded which). Sequencing was performed on blood, either unsorted or a sorted T cell fraction (not recorded which). The chain joins TRBV3-1 to TRBJ2-7; 11 bases map to TRBD2. This CDR3 reads CASSLTGTSGYEQYF. CDR3 in DNA: TGTGCCAGCAGCCTGACCGGGACTAGCGGCTACGAGCAGTACTTC.